This T cell receptor (beta chain) was found in a study of identical twins. Study-wide results and caveats: For out-of-frame alpha sequences shared by twins, low generation probability was in excess.

This clonotype has just a few counts. Its antigen is not identified. TCRdb ran MiXCR on the 5' RACE reads and lists one entry per CDR3 protein. The sample includes a few hundred thousand distinct CDR3 sequences, 13% to 15% of them seen just once. The CDR3 contains 16 residues. Trimming removed 4 bases from V and 5 bases from J, with 17 bases in between. The germline gives CDR1 MNHEY, CDR2 SVGAGI. These data were likewise used in another study, on yellow fever vaccine responses in identical twins.

This sequence originates from a woman aged 18 to 35 in good health. Material: CD4+ T cells sorted from blood. The gene calls are TRBV6-5 and TRBJ2-2; TRBD2 might be the D (6 bases). CDR3 sequence reads: CASSSYTGTPTGELFF. CDR3 DNA: TGTGCCAGCAGTTCGTACACCGGGACTCCTACCGGGGAGCTGTTTTTT.